Presented here are 2 T cell receptor beta chains from one specimen sequenced in a study of beta chain features in type 1 diabetes. The investigators reverse transcribed all of the isolated RNA, so they sequenced expressed TCRB transcripts. The protocol was immunoSEQ multiplex PCR, while the TCRdb copy is restricted to in-frame clones and leaves out a portion. The sample lists 120,000 to 150,000 clones, roughly 10% occurring once. The sequenced sample was naive CD4+ T cells from blood. The origin of the receptors is a man aged 18 to 29 in good health.

This clone was counted at least ten times. The chain carries TRBV30 and TRBJ1-3; D gene uncertain. The CDR3 runs 13 residues. Germline CDR1 GTSNPN, CDR2 SVGIG (reference sequence). V was shortened by 3 bases and J by 3 bases, with 9 bases between the two germline ends. The CDR3 DNA reads as TGTGCCTGGAGAGCGGACGGTGGAAACACCATATATTTT. Encoded protein: CAWRADGGNTIYF.

The chain combines TRBV5-1 with TRBJ1-1; 9 bases map to TRBD1. V lost 5 bases and J lost 6; bases outside the gene matches: 14. The germline V gene has CDR1 SGHRS and CDR2 YFSETQ. The CDR3 contains 16 residues. The CDR3 DNA sequence: TGCGCCAGCAGTAAGTTCGGGACAGGGAATATCGCTGAAGCTTTCTTT. This translates into CASSKFGTGNIAEAFF. Full variable domain (remainder filled in from reference TRBV5-1 and TRBJ1-1): KAGVTQTPRYLIKTRGQQVTLSCSPISGHRSVSWYQQTPGQGLQFLFEYFSETQRNKGNFPGRFSGRQFSNSRSEMNVSTLELGDSALYLCASSKFGTGNIAEAFFGQGTRLTVV.